These 7 T cell receptor beta chains came from one sample sequenced in a study of CD8+ T cells in alopecia areata. RNA, once extracted, was reverse transcribed into cDNA for use as the sequencing template. The table came from immunoSEQ multiplex PCR; TCRdb's copy has only in-frame clones and leaves some out. The table has roughly 200,000 clones, 56% seen once. The sample comprised CD8+ T cells sorted from blood. The source is a human donor in good health.

The CDR3 protein is CASSPTSGGTSGTQYF. The CDR3 DNA follows: TGTGCCAGCAGCCCCACTAGCGGGGGGACCTCGGGAACCCAGTACTTC. The chain recombines TRBV11-2 with TRBJ2-5; 12 bases line up with TRBD2. Germline CDR1 and CDR2: SGHAT and FQNNGV. This CDR3 is 16 amino acids long. V was clipped by 5 bases and J by 8 bases; unmatched bases: 12.

The gene calls are TRBV7-2 and TRBJ2-3, with 7 bases fitting TRBD2. The CDR3 spans 15 residues. The germline V gene has CDR1 SGHTA and CDR2 FQGNSA. The V segment lost 5 bases and the J segment 4 bases; nucleotides outside the gene matches: 9. The CDR3 spells CASSATAGSPDTQYF. The CDR3 region has the DNA TGTGCCAGCAGCGCCACAGCGGGGTCGCCAGATACGCAGTATTTT.

The CDR3 sequence: CASSAGVYGYTF. In nucleotides, the CDR3 is TGTGCCAGCAGTGCGGGCGTATATGGCTACACCTTC. The rearrangement uses TRBV2 and TRBJ1-2; no reliable D call. The CDR3 length is 12 residues. V was clipped by 4 bases and J by 5 bases, with 8 bases between them. Germline V gene sequence: CDR1 SNHLY, CDR2 FYNNEI.

J is TRBJ2-1 and V is TRBV27; no definite D call. CDR3 length: 15 amino acids. Deletions cut 5 bases from V and 0 bases from J, with 11 bases between. CDR1 and CDR2 (germline): MNHEY, SMNVEV (reference sequence). The CDR3 sequence is CASSITPSSYNEQFF. The CDR3 nucleotides are TGTGCCAGCAGTATAACTCCCAGCTCCTACAATGAGCAGTTCTTC.

This chain joins TRBV28 and TRBJ2-5, with a tentative D call TRBD2 (7 bases). Trimming stripped 3 bases from V and 10 bases from J, with 15 bases between. This CDR3 region has 13 residues. The germline V gene has CDR1 MDHEN and CDR2 SYDVKM. The CDR3 bases are TGTGCCAGCAGTTTCAGGGGCGGGGGAATCCAGTACTTC. Translated, it gives CASSFRGGGIQYF. The variable domain in full, completed from reference TRBV28 and TRBJ2-5, reads DVKVTQSSRYLVKRTGEKVFLECVQDMDHENMFWYRQDPGLGLRLIYFSYDVKMKEKGDIPEGYSVSREKKERFSLILESASTNQTSMYLCASSFRGGGIQYFGPGTRLLVL.

This clone showed up just a few times. The chain recombines TRBV30 with TRBJ2-1; no clear D. CDR3 length equals 12 residues. CDR1 is GTSNPN, CDR2 SVGIG, per germline (reference sequence). V was trimmed by 5 bases and J by 5 bases, leaving 10 bases between them. CDR3 DNA sequence: TGTGCCTGGGAGGCCCCAGACAATGAGCAGTTCTTC. It codes for CAWEAPDNEQFF. The full variable domain, completed using reference TRBV30 and TRBJ2-1, is SQTIHQWPATLVQPVGSPLSLECTVEGTSNPNLYWYRQAAGRGLQLLFYSVGIGQISSEVPQNLSASRPQDRQFILSSKKLLLSDSGFYLCAWEAPDNEQFFGPGTRLTVL.

This clone was seen a few times. The chain has TRBV11-2 and TRBJ2-1; 7 bases align to TRBD2. The CDR3 sequence is 16 residues long. Germline V CDR1 and CDR2: SGHAT, FQNNGV. The V and J ends lost 1 base and 1 base, in that order; junction bases with no gene match: 4. CDR3 protein: CASSLATSLSYNEQFF. DNA for the CDR3: TGTGCCAGCAGCTTAGCGACTAGCTTGTCCTACAATGAGCAGTTCTTC.